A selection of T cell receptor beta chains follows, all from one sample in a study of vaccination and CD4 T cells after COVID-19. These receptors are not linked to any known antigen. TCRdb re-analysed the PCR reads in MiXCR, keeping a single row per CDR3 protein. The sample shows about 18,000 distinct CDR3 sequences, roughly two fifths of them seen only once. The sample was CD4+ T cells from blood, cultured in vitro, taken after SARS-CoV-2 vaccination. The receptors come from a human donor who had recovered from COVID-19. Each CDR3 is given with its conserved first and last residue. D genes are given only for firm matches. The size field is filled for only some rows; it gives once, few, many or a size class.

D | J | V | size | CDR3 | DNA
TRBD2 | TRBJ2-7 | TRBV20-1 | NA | CSALKIAGVHEQYF | TGCAGTGCTCTAAAGATAGCGGGAGTGCACGAGCAGTACTTC
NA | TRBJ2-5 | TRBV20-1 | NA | CSARDGLKETQYF | TGCAGTGCTAGAGATGGACTAAAAGAGACCCAGTACTTC
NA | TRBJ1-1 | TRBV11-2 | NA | CASSLDEQEAFF | TGTGCCAGCAGCTTAGATGAGCAGGAAGCTTTCTTT
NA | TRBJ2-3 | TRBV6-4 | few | CASSPGTAADTQYF | TGTGCCAGCAGTCCCGGGACGGCGGCAGATACGCAGTATTTT
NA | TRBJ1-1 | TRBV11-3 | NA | CASTKSPSGRAEAFF | TGTGCCAGCACCAAAAGTCCTTCCGGCAGGGCGGAAGCTTTCTTT
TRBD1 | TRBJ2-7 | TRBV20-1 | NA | CSALPGQGTYEQYF | TGCAGTGCTTTACCGGGACAGGGGACCTACGAGCAGTACTTC
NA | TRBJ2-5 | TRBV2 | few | CASSKGPSETQYF | TGTGCCAGCAGTAAGGGACCTTCAGAGACCCAGTACTTC
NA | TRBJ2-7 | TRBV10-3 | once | CAISESAGPYEQYF | TGTGCCATCAGTGAGTCGGCGGGCCCCTACGAGCAGTACTTC
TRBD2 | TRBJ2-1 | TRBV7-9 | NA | CASSRWGGGGNEQFF | TGTGCCAGCAGCCGTTGGGGGGGGGGAGGGAATGAGCAGTTCTTC
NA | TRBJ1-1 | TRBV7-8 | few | CASSSTVLNTEAFF | TGTGCCAGCAGCTCGACTGTCTTGAACACTGAAGCTTTCTTT
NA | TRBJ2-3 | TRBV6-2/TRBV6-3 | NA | CASSYPSTDTQYF | TGTGCCAGCAGTTACCCTAGCACAGATACGCAGTATTTT
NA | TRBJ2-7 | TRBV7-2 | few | CASSYPRYEQYF | TGTGCCAGCAGCTACCCACGGTACGAGCAGTACTTC
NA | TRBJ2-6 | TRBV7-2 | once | CASSLGPVNSGANVLTF | TGTGCCAGCAGCTTAGGTCCGGTTAACTCTGGGGCCAACGTCCTGACTTTC
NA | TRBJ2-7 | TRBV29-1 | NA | CSVVGGRPYEQYF | TGCAGCGTTGTTGGGGGGCGACCCTACGAGCAGTACTTC
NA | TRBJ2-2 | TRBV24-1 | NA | CATSKTLNTGELFF | TGTGCCACCAGTAAGACTTTGAACACCGGGGAGCTGTTTTTT
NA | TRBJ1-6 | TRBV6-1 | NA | CASSEARGGVSPLHF | TGTGCCAGCAGTGAAGCTAGGGGGGGGGTATCACCCCTCCACTTT
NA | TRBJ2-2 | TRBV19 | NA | CASSQTNTGELFF | TGTGCCAGTAGTCAGACGAACACCGGGGAGCTGTTTTTT
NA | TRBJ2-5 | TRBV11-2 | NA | CASSSGTRGQDETQYF | TGTGCCAGCAGCTCCGGGACTAGGGGGCAAGACGAGACCCAGTACTTC
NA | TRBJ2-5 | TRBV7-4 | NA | CASRPGPGQETQYF | TGTGCCAGCAGGCCGGGCCCCGGGCAGGAGACCCAGTACTTC
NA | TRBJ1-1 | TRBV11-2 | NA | CASSLDWGRITEAFF | TGTGCCAGCAGCTTAGACTGGGGCAGGATCACTGAAGCTTTCTTT
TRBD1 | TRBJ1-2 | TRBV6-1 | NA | CASSAGQGGNYGYTF | TGTGCCAGCAGTGCAGGACAGGGAGGGAACTATGGCTACACCTTC
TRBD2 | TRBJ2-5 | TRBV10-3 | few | CAIRVNGGVRETQYF | TGTGCCATCAGGGTGAACGGGGGGGTGAGGGAGACCCAGTACTTC
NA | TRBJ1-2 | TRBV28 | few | CAIQSGPERVYGYTF | TGTGCCATCCAGAGTGGCCCGGAAAGGGTCTATGGCTACACCTTC
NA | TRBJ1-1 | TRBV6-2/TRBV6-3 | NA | CASRLTGSITEAFF | TGTGCCAGCAGATTGACAGGATCAATCACTGAAGCTTTCTTT
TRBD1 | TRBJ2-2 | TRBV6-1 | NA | CASTMDRRGTGELFF | TGTGCCAGCACCATGGACAGGCGAGGGACCGGGGAGCTGTTTTTT
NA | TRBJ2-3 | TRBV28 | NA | CASSPNRGGTDTQYF | TGTGCCAGCAGCCCTAACAGGGGGGGGACAGATACGCAGTATTTT
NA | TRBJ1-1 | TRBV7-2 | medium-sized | CASSPRLGHTEAFF | TGTGCCAGCAGCCCGAGACTCGGCCACACTGAAGCTTTCTTT
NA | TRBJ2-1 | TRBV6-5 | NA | CASSSHRGRGHNEQFF | TGTGCCAGCAGTTCCCACAGGGGCCGGGGGCACAATGAGCAGTTCTTC
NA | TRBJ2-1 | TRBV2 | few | CASRRDRSYNEQFF | TGTGCCAGCAGGCGGGACCGATCCTACAATGAGCAGTTCTTC
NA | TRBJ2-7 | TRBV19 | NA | CASGGEYEQYF | TGTGCCAGTGGCGGGGAGTACGAGCAGTACTTC
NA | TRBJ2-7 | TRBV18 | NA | CASSPKKGIHEQYF | TGTGCCAGCTCACCAAAAAAGGGTATCCACGAGCAGTACTTC
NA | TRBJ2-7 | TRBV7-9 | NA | CASSSNSGKNYEQYF | TGTGCCAGCAGCTCTAATTCGGGGAAGAACTACGAGCAGTACTTC
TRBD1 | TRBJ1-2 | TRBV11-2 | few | CASSLIMAGGRGYTF | TGTGCCAGCAGCTTAATAATGGCAGGGGGCCGGGGCTACACCTTC
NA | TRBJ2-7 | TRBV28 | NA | CASTRESGYSYEQYF | TGTGCCAGCACTCGGGAGTCGGGGTACTCCTACGAGCAGTACTTC
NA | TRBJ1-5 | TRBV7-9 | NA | CASSLGTHQPQHF | TGTGCCAGCAGCCTAGGGACTCATCAGCCCCAGCATTTT
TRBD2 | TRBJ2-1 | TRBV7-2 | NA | CASSPGTSGRSGQFF | TGTGCCAGCAGCCCGGGGACTAGCGGGAGATCCGGGCAGTTCTTC
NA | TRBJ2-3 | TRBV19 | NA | CASSIVGGRPDTQYF | TGTGCCAGTAGTATCGTAGGGGGGCGACCAGATACGCAGTATTTT
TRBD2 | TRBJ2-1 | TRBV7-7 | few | CASSLSGGENEQFF | TGTGCCAGCAGCCTTAGTGGGGGGGAGAATGAGCAGTTCTTC
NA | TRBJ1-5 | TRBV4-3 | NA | CASSQDIVGVGQPQHF | TGCGCCAGCAGCCAAGATATTGTCGGGGTTGGTCAGCCCCAGCATTTT
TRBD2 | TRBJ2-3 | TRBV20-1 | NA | CSASGLAKSSTDTQYF | TGCAGTGCTAGTGGACTAGCCAAGAGTAGCACAGATACGCAGTATTTT
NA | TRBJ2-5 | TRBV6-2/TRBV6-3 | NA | CASSYRGTVQETQYF | TGTGCCAGCAGTTACCGCGGGACCGTACAAGAGACCCAGTACTTC
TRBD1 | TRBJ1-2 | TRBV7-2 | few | CASSLIRAAGQGGGYTF | TGTGCCAGCAGCTTAATACGCGCTGCTGGACAGGGGGGTGGCTACACCTTC
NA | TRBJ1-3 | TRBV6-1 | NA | CASTNRGRSDTIYF | TGTGCCAGCACCAACCGGGGGCGGTCGGACACCATATATTTT
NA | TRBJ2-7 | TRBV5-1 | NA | CASSVGQTYEQYF | TGCGCCAGCAGCGTAGGACAGACCTACGAGCAGTACTTC
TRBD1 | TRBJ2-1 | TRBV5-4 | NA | CASSIGGTGGNEQFF | TGTGCCAGCAGCATTGGTGGGACAGGGGGCAATGAGCAGTTCTTC
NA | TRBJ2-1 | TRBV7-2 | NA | CASSLGSRYNEQFF | TGTGCCAGCAGCTTAGGGTCTAGGTACAATGAGCAGTTCTTC
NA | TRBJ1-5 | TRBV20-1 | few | CSARDRLVSNQPQHF | TGCAGTGCTAGAGATCGTCTCGTTAGCAATCAGCCCCAGCATTTT
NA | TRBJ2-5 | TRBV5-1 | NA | CASSTSTRDDQETQYF | TGCGCCAGCAGCACGTCTACCCGGGACGACCAGGAGACCCAGTACTTC
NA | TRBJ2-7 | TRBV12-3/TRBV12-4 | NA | CASSSGGSSYEQYF | TGTGCCAGCAGTTCTGGGGGGAGCTCCTACGAGCAGTACTTC
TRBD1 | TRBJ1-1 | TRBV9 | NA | CASSEGGTGENTEAFF | TGTGCCAGCAGCGAGGGGGGGACAGGAGAGAACACTGAAGCTTTCTTT
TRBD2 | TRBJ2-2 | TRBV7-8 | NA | CASSRRGSGELFF | TGTGCCAGCAGCCGGCGGGGGTCGGGGGAGCTGTTTTTT
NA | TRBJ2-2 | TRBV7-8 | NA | CASSPYLGLGTGELFF | TGTGCCAGCAGCCCCTACTTGGGGCTAGGCACCGGGGAGCTGTTTTTT
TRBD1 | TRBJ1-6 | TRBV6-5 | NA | CASSYSDRGDSPLHF | TGTGCCAGCAGTTACTCGGACAGGGGAGATTCACCCCTCCACTTT
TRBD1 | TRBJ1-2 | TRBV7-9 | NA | CAGSPGTVLYGYTF | TGTGCCGGCAGCCCGGGGACAGTCCTTTATGGCTACACCTTC